The TCR beta chain described here comes from a study of human T cells and chemical hapten exposure. TCRdb reanalysed the RACE reads using MiXCR and keeps one entry per CDR3 protein. Of roughly 380,000 distinct CDR3 sequences listed, roughly 5% are singletons. From germline, CDR1 is MNHNS and CDR2 SASEGT. The CDR3 consists of 15 residues. V lost 2 bases and J 12 bases, leaving 17 bases between the germline ends. The time point here: pre-sensitization, week 0. The treatment is: therapeutic diphenylcyclopropenone sensitization with weekly scalp DPC. This clonotype was counted between two and nine times. The chain uses TRBV6-1 and TRBJ1-6; no firm D call. Specimen: whole blood, collected in connection with sensitization to the hapten diphenylcyclopropenone (DPC). This receptor was identified in a woman aged 50 to 65 with alopecia areata. Some clones in this sample may be carry-over from other donors' samples. The CDR3 sequence: CASSEPRGYLKPLHF. CDR3 nucleotides: TGTGCCAGCAGTGAACCGAGAGGCTACTTAAAACCCCTCCACTTT.